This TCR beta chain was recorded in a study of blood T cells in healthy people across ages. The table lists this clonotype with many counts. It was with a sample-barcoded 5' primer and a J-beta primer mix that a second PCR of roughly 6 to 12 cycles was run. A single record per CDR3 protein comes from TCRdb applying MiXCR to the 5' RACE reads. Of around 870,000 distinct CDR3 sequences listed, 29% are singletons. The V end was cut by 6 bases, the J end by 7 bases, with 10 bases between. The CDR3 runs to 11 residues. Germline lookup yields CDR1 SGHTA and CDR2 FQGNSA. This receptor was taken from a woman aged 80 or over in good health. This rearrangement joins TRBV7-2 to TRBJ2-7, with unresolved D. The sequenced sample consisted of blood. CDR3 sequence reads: CASSLFGEQYF. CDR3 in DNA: TGTGCCAGCAGTTTATTCGGTGAGCAGTACTTC. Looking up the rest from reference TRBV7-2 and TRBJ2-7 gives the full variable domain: GAGVSQSPSNKVTEKGKDVELRCDPISGHTALYWYRQSLGQGLEFLIYFQGNSAPDKSGLPSDRFSAERTGGSVSTLTIQRTQQEDSAVYLCASSLFGEQYFGPGTRLTVT.